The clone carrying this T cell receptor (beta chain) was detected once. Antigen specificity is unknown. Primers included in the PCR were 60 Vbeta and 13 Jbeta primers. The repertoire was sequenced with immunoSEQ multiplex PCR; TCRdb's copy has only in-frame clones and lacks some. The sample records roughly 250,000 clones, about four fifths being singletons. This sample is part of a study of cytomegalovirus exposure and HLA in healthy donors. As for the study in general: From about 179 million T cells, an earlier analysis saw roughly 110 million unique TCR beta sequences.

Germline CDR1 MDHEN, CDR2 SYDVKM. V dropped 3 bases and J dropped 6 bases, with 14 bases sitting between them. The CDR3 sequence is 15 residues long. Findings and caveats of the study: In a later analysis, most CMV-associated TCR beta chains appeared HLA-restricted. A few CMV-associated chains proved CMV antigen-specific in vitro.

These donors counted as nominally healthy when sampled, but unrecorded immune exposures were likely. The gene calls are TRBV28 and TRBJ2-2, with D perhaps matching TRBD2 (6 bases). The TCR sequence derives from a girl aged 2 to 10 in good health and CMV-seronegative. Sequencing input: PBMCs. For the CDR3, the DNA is TGTGCCAGCAGTTTTCTGGCAGGGAGGCCCGGGGAGCTGTTTTTT. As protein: CASSFLAGRPGELFF.